These 23 T cell receptor beta chains were all obtained from the same sample, sequenced in a study of control samples from healthy donors and cancer patients. Only in-frame clones appear in the TCRdb table, and some are missing; sequencing was by immunoSEQ multiplex PCR. The sample includes some 80,000 clones, about 90% of them seen just once. The sample comprised blood. The receptors were gathered from a man aged 50 or older in good health.

The chain is built from TRBV29-1 and TRBJ2-3; 7 bases map to TRBD2. The CDR3 loop spans 16 amino acids. The V gene's germline CDR1 is SQVTM and CDR2 ANQGSEA. The V segment lost 2 bases and the J segment 2 bases; nucleotides outside the gene matches: 10. The CDR3 loop is CSVERGQRGITDTQYF. The CDR3 DNA sequence: TGCAGCGTTGAACGTGGCCAGCGGGGTATCACAGATACGCAGTATTTT.

The CDR3, as DNA: TGCGCCAGCAGCCCCCGAGGCAACAGCCAAGAGACCCAGTACTTC. Translation: CASSPRGNSQETQYF. The J gene is TRBJ2-5, the V gene TRBV5-1; no definite D call. Trimming shortened V by 4 bases and J by 1 base, and 14 bases separated the two germline ends. The CDR3 extends over 15 amino acids. Germline V gene sequence: CDR1 SGHRS, CDR2 YFSETQ.

V is TRBV2 and J is TRBJ2-3, with 9 bases identical to TRBD2. V dropped 7 bases and J dropped 3; count of bases not matched to a gene: 14. The CDR3 consists of 17 residues. Germline CDR1 is SNHLY and CDR2 is FYNNEI. The CDR3: CASKLGGGASYTDTQYF. The CDR3 DNA reads as TGTGCCAGCAAGTTAGGCGGGGGGGCGTCTTATACAGATACGCAGTATTTT.

This clone was observed a single time. The J gene is TRBJ2-7, the V gene TRBV6-5; TRBD1 is a possible D gene (5 bases). Between the trimmed V and J ends, which lost 7 bases and 1 base, there was a span of 11 bases. There are 13 residues in the CDR3. The germline gives CDR1 MNHEY, CDR2 SVGAGI. The CDR3 sequence is CASTARASYEQYF. CDR3 coding DNA: TGTGCCAGCACAGCCAGGGCGTCCTACGAGCAGTACTTC.

The chain couples TRBV19 to TRBJ1-3; possibly TRBD1 for D (6 bases). Trimming removed 6 bases at V and 4 bases at J, with 10 bases between. CDR1 LNHDA and CDR2 SQIVND come from the germline V gene (reference sequence). This CDR3 has 13 amino acids. CDR3 sequence (DNA): TGTGCCAGTAGCCCGGGGGGCGGAAACACCATATATTTT. Translation: CASSPGGGNTIYF.

This rearrangement joins TRBV6-5 to TRBJ1-4; the D gene is possibly TRBD1 (6 bases). From germline, CDR1 is MNHEY and CDR2 SVGAGI. This CDR3 has 16 amino acids. Trimming left V 2 bases short and J 5 bases short, with 15 bases between. CDR3 nucleotides: TGTGCCAGCAGTTACGCTCCGGGACACCTAAATGAAAAACTGTTTTTT. Its protein is CASSYAPGHLNEKLFF.

The genes are TRBV19 and TRBJ2-1; a weak D match, TRBD1 (6 bases). In germline, CDR1 is LNHDA, CDR2 SQIVND (reference sequence). Trimming pared 3 bases from V and 5 bases from J, leaving 11 bases between. This CDR3 is built from 14 residues. The CDR3 spells CASSIGQTNNEQFF. The CDR3 DNA sequence: TGTGCCAGTAGTATTGGACAGACCAACAATGAGCAGTTCTTC.

The chain links TRBV7-6 to TRBJ2-1, with D possibly TRBD1 on 6 matching bases. The CDR3 loop spans 16 amino acids. Per the germline V gene, CDR1 is SGHVS and CDR2 is FNYEAQ. V was shortened by 2 bases and J by 4 bases, with 15 bases between the two germline ends. CDR3 in DNA: TGTGCCAGCAGCTTACTGGGGACAAAAAATTACAATGAGCAGTTCTTC. Protein product: CASSLLGTKNYNEQFF.

The DNA of the CDR3 is TGTGCCAGCAGAAGACAGGGGAACCTTTATGGCTACACCTTC. As protein: CASRRQGNLYGYTF. V and J are TRBV6-5 and TRBJ1-2, with 8 bases aligning to TRBD1. Unmatched junction bases numbered 8, after V lost 6 bases and J lost 5 bases. The CDR3 spans 14 residues. In germline, CDR1 is MNHEY, CDR2 SVGAGI.

The rearrangement joins TRBV11-3 to TRBJ2-7; no firm D call. From germline, CDR1 is SGHNT and CDR2 YENEEA. This CDR3 is built from 13 residues. V shed 9 bases and J shed 2 bases, with 14 bases lying between them. The CDR3 coding sequence is TGTGCCAGATCCGTTTATCAGCCCTACGAGCAGTACTTC. Encoded protein: CARSVYQPYEQYF.

The genes are TRBV30 and TRBJ1-2, with TRBD1 identical over 12 bases. Per germline, CDR1 GTSNPN and CDR2 SVGIG (reference sequence). V dropped 1 base and J dropped 1; count of bases not matched to a gene: 10. CDR3 length: 18 residues. CDR3 protein: CAWSAIPGTGGFNYGYTF. DNA for the CDR3: TGTGCCTGGAGTGCGATTCCCGGGACAGGGGGCTTTAACTATGGCTACACCTTC.

The chain links TRBV2 to TRBJ1-1, with 7 bases lining up with TRBD1. CDR1 and CDR2 (germline): SNHLY, FYNNEI. This CDR3 is built from 16 residues. J gave up 2 bases and V 8 bases, and 14 bases lay outside the gene matches. The chain's CDR3 is CASCEGTVLLNTEAFF. CDR3 in DNA: TGTGCCAGCTGCGAAGGGACAGTGCTTCTAAACACTGAAGCTTTCTTT.

The chain has TRBV24-1 and TRBJ2-5; D is possibly TRBD1 (6 bases). The V end lost 2 bases, the J end lost 2 bases, and 11 bases lay between the germline ends. Germline V gene lookup returns CDR1 KGHDR and CDR2 SFDVKD. This CDR3 is 15 amino acids long. The CDR3 protein is CATSDSTGLQETQYF. The DNA of the CDR3 is TGTGCCACCAGTGATTCAACAGGGCTACAAGAGACCCAGTACTTC.

The rearrangement links TRBV18 to TRBJ1-1; D possibly corresponds to TRBD1 (5 bases). Germline CDR1 and CDR2: KGHSH and LQKENI. V dropped 2 bases and J dropped 7 bases, with 11 bases sitting between them. CDR3 length: 13 residues. As DNA, the CDR3 is TGTGCCAGCTCACCATCCAGGGAACTTGAAGCTTTCTTT. Amino acids: CASSPSRELEAFF.

The V gene is TRBV6-5, the J gene TRBJ2-2, with D possibly being TRBD1 or TRBD2 (5 bases each). The CDR3 spans 14 residues. V gave up 6 bases and J gave up 7 bases, with 15 bases separating them. Germline V gene sequence: CDR1 MNHEY, CDR2 SVGAGI. The CDR3, as DNA: TGTGCCAGCAGATTTGAGGGGACGGTCGGGGAGCTGTTTTTT. Protein sequence: CASRFEGTVGELFF.

V usage is TRBV9 and J usage is TRBJ1-1; 10 positions match TRBD1. Germline V lookup: CDR1 SGDLS, CDR2 YYNGEE. With V trimmed by 4 bases and J by 5 bases, 5 bases remained unmatched. This CDR3 spans 14 amino acids. CDR3 sequence: CASSPRTGGTEAFF. In DNA, the CDR3 is TGTGCCAGCAGCCCAAGGACAGGGGGGACTGAAGCTTTCTTT.

This clone occurred once. The chain has TRBV6-2 or TRBV6-3 and TRBJ2-2, with 7 bases fitting TRBD1. This CDR3 has 15 amino acids. J lost 2 bases, V lost 7 bases, and 7 bases had no gene match. Germline V gives CDR1 MNHEY, CDR2 SVGEGT. Here the CDR3 reads CASTPGGPNTGELFF. CDR3 bases: TGTGCCAGCACCCCAGGGGGTCCCAACACCGGGGAGCTGTTTTTT.

The chain recombines TRBV9 with TRBJ2-5; D possibly uses TRBD1 or TRBD2 (6 bases each). Germline V CDR1 and CDR2: SGDLS, YYNGEE. The V and J ends lost 0 bases and 4 bases respectively, with 13 bases between them. The CDR3 length is 15 residues. DNA for the CDR3: TGTGCCAGCAGCGTAGGGGGGGCATCCCGAGAGACCCAGTACTTC. It yields the protein CASSVGGASRETQYF.

The genes are TRBV30 and TRBJ2-3; D may be TRBD2 (6 bases). CDR3 size: 17 residues. V lost 0 bases and J 0 bases, leaving 16 bases between the germline ends. Germline values: CDR1 GTSNPN, CDR2 SVGIG (reference sequence). CDR3 loop: CAWSVLSFAGSTDTQYF. CDR3 nucleotide sequence: TGTGCCTGGAGTGTACTATCCTTCGCGGGGAGCACAGATACGCAGTATTTT.

The chain is built from TRBV28 and TRBJ2-5; 9 bases are a match to TRBD1. The CDR3 runs to 13 residues. Germline V gene data show CDR1 as MDHEN and CDR2 as SYDVKM. Trimming cost V 6 bases and J 4 bases; bases outside gene matches: 3. In DNA, the CDR3 is TGTGCCAGCAGCACAGGGGGCACAGAGACCCAGTACTTC. It encodes CASSTGGTETQYF.

This clone has just one count. The chain carries TRBV5-1 and TRBJ2-1, with TRBD2 matching over 7 bases. Trimming removed 3 bases from V and 0 bases from J; junction bases left unmatched: 3. Germline CDR1 reads SGHRS; CDR2 reads YFSETQ. The CDR3 loop spans 15 amino acids. The CDR3 loop reads CASSSGGSSYNEQFF. DNA of the CDR3: TGCGCCAGCAGCTCAGGCGGGAGCTCCTACAATGAGCAGTTCTTC.

J is TRBJ1-3 and V is TRBV11-2, with unresolved D. This CDR3 has 14 amino acids. The germline CDR1 and CDR2 sequences are SGHAT and FQNNGV. The V and J ends lost 8 bases and 0 bases respectively, with 11 bases between them. This chain's CDR3 is CASSERSSGNTIYF. Written as DNA, the CDR3 is TGTGCCAGCTCCGAGCGGAGCTCTGGAAACACCATATATTTT. Based on the CDR3 plus reference TRBV11-2 and TRBJ1-3, the full variable domain is EAGVAQSPRYKIIEKRQSVAFWCNPISGHATLYWYQQILGQGPKLLIQFQNNGVVDDSQLPKDRFSAERLKGVDSTLKIQPAKLEDSAVYLCASSERSSGNTIYFGEGSWLTVV.

This chain joins TRBV15 and TRBJ1-1, with 9 bases identical to TRBD1. The V segment lost 2 bases and the J segment 5 bases; nucleotides outside the gene matches: 3. The germline gives CDR1 LNHNV, CDR2 YYDKDF (reference sequence). The CDR3 contains 14 residues. The CDR3 DNA reads TGTGCCACCAGCAGATGGACAGGGGAAACTGAAGCTTTCTTT. This codes for CATSRWTGETEAFF.